The rows below give T cell receptor beta chains drawn from one sample of a study of shared clonotypes between healthy human individuals. Sequenced by immunoSEQ multiplex PCR; TCRdb stores in-frame clones only, minus some. In the table there are about 580,000 clones, 95% to 98% of which are singletons. Sequencing was carried out using naive CD8+ T cells sorted from blood. The source of these receptors is a young man in good health. Both conserved end residues are trimmed from each CDR3.

CDR3aa: ASSSTGGEQY
j_gene: TRBJ2-7
v_gene: TRBV6-5

CDR3aa: ASTLTSGRNEQF
j_gene: TRBJ2-1
v_gene: TRBV2

CDR3aa: ASSPPAGGPNEQF
j_gene: TRBJ2-1
v_gene: TRBV6-5

CDR3aa: ATSRDAPGPRH
j_gene: TRBJ1-5
v_gene: TRBV15

CDR3aa: ASSLGASGTDTQY
j_gene: TRBJ2-3
v_gene: TRBV7-9

CDR3aa: ASSGKAIYEQY
j_gene: TRBJ2-7
v_gene: TRBV10-2

CDR3aa: ASSLDGGTQY
j_gene: TRBJ2-5
v_gene: TRBV9

CDR3aa: ASSLQGTSGRGSSYEQY
j_gene: TRBJ2-7
v_gene: TRBV27

CDR3aa: SVEGPGTGPYEQY
j_gene: TRBJ2-7
v_gene: TRBV29-1

CDR3aa: SVEGGKGISYNEQF
j_gene: TRBJ2-1
v_gene: TRBV29-1

CDR3aa: ASSLSLEVGFEH
j_gene: TRBJ1-5
v_gene: TRBV7-2

CDR3aa: ASSYGAGGSGEQY
j_gene: TRBJ2-7
v_gene: TRBV6-5

CDR3aa: ASSLAYLSYEQY
j_gene: TRBJ2-7
v_gene: TRBV5-1

CDR3aa: SVEGTDRTDTQY
j_gene: TRBJ2-3
v_gene: TRBV29-1

CDR3aa: ASSATRGDTKNIQY
j_gene: TRBJ2-4
v_gene: TRBV7-9

CDR3aa: ASSFPTSNNEQF
j_gene: TRBJ2-1
v_gene: TRBV27

CDR3aa: ASSHAFREDRVYPYYEQY
j_gene: TRBJ2-7
v_gene: TRBV5-8

CDR3aa: ASSLVQGGFNEQF
j_gene: TRBJ2-1
v_gene: TRBV27

CDR3aa: ASSYSGSIREQY
j_gene: TRBJ2-7
v_gene: TRBV7-9

CDR3aa: ASSPPGVGYEQY
j_gene: TRBJ2-7
v_gene: TRBV7-9

CDR3aa: ASSYSGDSLTDTQY
j_gene: TRBJ2-3
v_gene: TRBV6-5

CDR3aa: ASSSGGHLNNEQF
j_gene: TRBJ2-1
v_gene: TRBV27

CDR3aa: ASSQVQGGDQPQH
j_gene: TRBJ1-5
v_gene: TRBV4-1

CDR3aa: ASSPPTFSGRTDTQY
j_gene: TRBJ2-3
v_gene: TRBV9

CDR3aa: ASSSTGLLEKLF
j_gene: TRBJ1-4
v_gene: TRBV5-7

CDR3aa: ASSRDRRAQY
j_gene: TRBJ2-7
v_gene: TRBV5-8

CDR3aa: ASSVGSEQY
j_gene: TRBJ2-7
v_gene: TRBV9

CDR3aa: ASRSDRASEQY
j_gene: TRBJ2-7
v_gene: TRBV28

CDR3aa: ASSFRPGQAYYGYT
j_gene: TRBJ1-2
v_gene: TRBV5-4

CDR3aa: ASSLYDGMRETQY
j_gene: TRBJ2-5
v_gene: TRBV27

CDR3aa: ASSARQGSASYEQY
j_gene: TRBJ2-7
v_gene: TRBV27

CDR3aa: ASSPRTSGTAYEQY
j_gene: TRBJ2-7
v_gene: TRBV18

CDR3aa: ASSSGTSGPYEQY
j_gene: TRBJ2-7
v_gene: TRBV4-1

CDR3aa: ASSIWAVEAF
j_gene: TRBJ1-1
v_gene: TRBV19

CDR3aa: ASSVAGAPPSGANVLT
j_gene: TRBJ2-6
v_gene: TRBV10-2

CDR3aa: ASSAGTENYEQY
j_gene: TRBJ2-7
v_gene: TRBV6-6

CDR3aa: ASSLTDSLNQPQH
j_gene: TRBJ1-5
v_gene: TRBV7-6

CDR3aa: ASSLAAGDLRKLF
j_gene: TRBJ1-4
v_gene: TRBV11-2

CDR3aa: ASSLGAGGGYEQY
j_gene: TRBJ2-7
v_gene: TRBV11-2

CDR3aa: ASSVGLGEQY
j_gene: TRBJ2-7
v_gene: TRBV9

CDR3aa: ASSNPADQETQY
j_gene: TRBJ2-5
v_gene: TRBV27

CDR3aa: ASSSSVNTEAF
j_gene: TRBJ1-1
v_gene: TRBV25-1

CDR3aa: ASSQGLAGVVEQF
j_gene: TRBJ2-1
v_gene: TRBV11-2

CDR3aa: ASLYRGNEQY
j_gene: TRBJ2-7
v_gene: TRBV2